This TCR beta chain was retrieved from a study of blood T cell repertoires in COVID-19. Overall study: Acute and convalescent COVID-19 samples came from the United States, Italy and Spain. From T cells, B-cell-depleted T cells, or PBMCs came the material, which was cDNA or gDNA.

CDR3 length equals 15 residues. Germline V gene sequence: CDR1 SGHVS, CDR2 FNYEAQ. The trim removed 0 bases at V and 4 bases at J, leaving 4 bases unmatched. In the original analysis: By means of reference gene primer amplification, nucleated cell counts were estimated. Here immunoSEQ multiplex PCR was the method, and the copy in TCRdb shows in-frame clones only, minus some. The V and J calls and clone size were taken over from that table, and D and trimming were inferred from the DNA. The data show more than 250,000 clones, around 87% seen once. What was sequenced was peripheral blood. The TCR sequence derives from a middle-aged man with active or convalescent COVID-19. This rearrangement joins TRBV7-6 to TRBJ2-3; TRBD2 matches 7 bases. The CDR3, as DNA: TGTGCCAGCAGCTTAGCAGCGGGAAAGGCAGATACGCAGTATTTT. Amino acid sequence: CASSLAAGKADTQYF.